Detailed here is one T cell receptor beta chain. These data are taken from a study of T cell responses to AZD1222 COVID-19 vaccine. CDR1 SGDLS and CDR2 YYNGEE come from the germline V gene. This CDR3 contains 16 residues. Trimming took 4 bases from V and 1 from J, leaving 18 bases between them. Assay used: immunoSEQ multiplex PCR; TCRdb lists only in-frame clones, some missing. The sample includes roughly 80,000 clones, approximately 90% seen only once; the top ten take around 5%. The rearrangement uses TRBV9 and TRBJ2-7; the D gene could be TRBD1 or TRBD2 (6 bases each). The receptor was derived from an adult in good health. This specimen was peripheral blood, taken on day 0 of AZD1222 vaccination. The CDR3 loop is CASSPQSGAVSYEQYF. The CDR3 DNA reads TGTGCCAGCAGCCCTCAGTCGGGGGCTGTTTCCTACGAGCAGTACTTC. The full variable domain, its missing parts supplied by reference TRBV9 and TRBJ2-7, is DSGVTQTPKHLITATGQRVTLRCSPRSGDLSVYWYQQSLDQGLQFLIQYYNGEERAKGNILERFSAQQFPDLHSELNLSSLELGDSALYFCASSPQSGAVSYEQYFGPGTRLTVT.